This entry lists 29 T cell receptor beta chains sequenced from one sample in a study of T-cell reconstitution after alpha-beta-depleted transplantation in children. Unique molecular identifiers were used in preparing the TCRbeta library. TCRdb reprocessed the PCR reads via MiXCR and lists one record per CDR3 protein. The sample holds about 610,000 distinct CDR3 sequences, over 9.5% seen once. The sequenced sample was PBMCs from the stem cell graft donor, obtained from the stem cell graft. The receptor set was obtained from a human donor who donated a stem cell graft to a child with acute myeloid leukemia.

This clonotype occurred many times. The chain uses TRBV29-1 and TRBJ2-5; possibly TRBD2 for D (5 bases). V was shortened by 3 bases and J by 5 bases, with 13 bases between the two germline ends. The germline V gene has CDR1 SQVTM and CDR2 ANQGSEA. This CDR3 has 13 residues. The CDR3 DNA is TGCAGCGTTGACCAAGGAGCGGCTGAGACCCAGTACTTC. Protein sequence: CSVDQGAAETQYF. Supplemented by reference TRBV29-1 and TRBJ2-5, the full variable domain reads SAVISQKPSRDICQRGTSLTIQCQVDSQVTMMFWYRQQPGQSLTLIATANQGSEATYESGFVIDKFPISRPNLTFSTLTVSNMSPEDSSIYLCSVDQGAAETQYFGPGTRLLVL.

The chain combines TRBV5-1 with TRBJ2-7; 14 bases are a match to TRBD2. With 5 bases clipped from V and 1 base from J, the junction kept 14 bases outside the gene matches. The CDR3 length is 19 residues. Germline lookup yields CDR1 SGHRS and CDR2 YFSETQ. The CDR3 loop reads CASSSRLAGGQGFSYEQYF. DNA for the CDR3: TGCGCCAGCAGTTCAAGACTAGCGGGAGGGCAGGGCTTTTCCTACGAGCAGTACTTC.

The chain links TRBV15 to TRBJ1-1; no definite D call. V was shortened by 2 bases and J by 1 base, with 5 bases between the two germline ends. Looked up from germline, CDR1 is LNHNV and CDR2 is YYDKDF (reference sequence). This CDR3 comprises 13 residues. CDR3 residues: CATSRNKNTEAFF. DNA for the CDR3: TGTGCCACCAGCAGAAACAAGAACACTGAAGCTTTCTTT.

This clonotype was counted ten times or more. V usage is TRBV29-1 and J usage is TRBJ2-2; 11 nucleotides agree with TRBD1. There are 13 residues in the CDR3. V shed 7 bases, J shed 3 bases, and the junction held 1 base outside the gene matches. Germline lookup yields CDR1 SQVTM and CDR2 ANQGSEA. The CDR3 coding sequence is TGCAGCGGGGACAGGGGGGACACCGGGGAGCTGTTTTTT. Translating gives CSGDRGDTGELFF.

This clonotype was found many times. V gene TRBV20-1 combines with J gene TRBJ1-1, with D possibly TRBD1 on 5 matching bases. Trimming took off 3 bases at V and 3 bases at J, with 14 bases between the two ends. Germline values: CDR1 DFQATT, CDR2 SNEGSKA (reference sequence). This CDR3 region has 14 residues. The CDR3 nucleotides are TGCAGTGCTAGGAGGGACGGAGCTTACACTGAAGCTTTCTTT. Translated: CSARRDGAYTEAFF.

This clonotype was seen at least ten times. The chain couples TRBV20-1 to TRBJ2-7; 10 bases are shared with TRBD2. This CDR3 contains 14 residues. Germline assignment: CDR1 DFQATT and CDR2 SNEGSKA (reference sequence). V gave up 5 bases and J gave up 2 bases; unmatched junction bases: 6. CDR3 protein: CSAPTSGTTYEQYF. The CDR3 DNA reads TGCAGTGCTCCTACTAGCGGGACAACCTACGAGCAGTACTTC.

V is TRBV27 and J is TRBJ2-7; 7 bases fit TRBD1. V dropped 4 bases and J dropped 0; count of bases not matched to a gene: 3. The germline gives CDR1 MNHEY, CDR2 SMNVEV (reference sequence). The CDR3 covers 14 residues. The CDR3 sequence: CASSSYRGSYEQYF. CDR3 bases: TGTGCCAGCAGTTCGTACAGGGGCTCCTACGAGCAGTACTTC.

The chain employs TRBV29-1 and TRBJ2-1; 8 bases line up with TRBD1. The CDR3 length is 16 residues. J gave up 1 base and V 3 bases, and 8 bases lay outside the gene matches. The germline CDR1 and CDR2 sequences are SQVTM and ANQGSEA. DNA for the CDR3: TGCAGCGTTGAGACTTGGAGACAGGGGTCCTACAATGAGCAGTTCTTC. Its translation is CSVETWRQGSYNEQFF.

This clonotype was observed a few times. This chain uses TRBV12-3 or TRBV12-4 with TRBJ1-5; D unresolved. The germline V and J ends were trimmed by 8 bases and 0 bases, with 17 bases remaining between them. This CDR3 comprises 16 residues. The CDR3 region has the DNA TGTGCCAGCGGTCGGGAACTCAGCCTTAGCAATCAGCCCCAGCATTTT. Translated, it gives CASGRELSLSNQPQHF.

At least ten counts were recorded for this clonotype. V and J are TRBV7-9 and TRBJ2-7, with D possibly matching TRBD2 (6 bases). This CDR3 contains 13 residues. Germline V gene sequence: CDR1 SEHNR, CDR2 FQNEAQ (reference sequence). Trimming pared 1 base from V and 3 bases from J, leaving 7 bases between. CDR3 bases: TGTGCCAGCAGCTTAGGAGCGGGCTACGAGCAGTACTTC. Protein sequence: CASSLGAGYEQYF.

This clonotype was seen a few times. V usage is TRBV29-1 and J usage is TRBJ2-7; 12 nucleotides align to TRBD2. V shed 4 bases and J 2 bases; nucleotides not matched to a gene: 3. The CDR3 contains 14 residues. Germline V gene data show CDR1 as SQVTM and CDR2 as ANQGSEA. The DNA of the CDR3 is TGCAGCGTTGGGGGACTAGCGGGTCCCTACGAGCAGTACTTC. Its protein is CSVGGLAGPYEQYF.

The table lists this clonotype with a few counts. The CDR3: CAIMAGVANYGYTF. The CDR3 DNA is TGTGCCATCATGGCGGGAGTAGCTAACTATGGCTACACCTTC. The chain uses TRBV10-3 and TRBJ1-2; D not certain. V was cut by 7 bases and J by 0 bases, with 12 bases left in between. This CDR3 contains 14 residues. CDR1 is ENHRY and CDR2 is SYGVKD in the germline V gene.

This clonotype was recorded many times. This chain connects TRBV20-1 to TRBJ2-1; D gene uncertain. The length of the CDR3 is 13 residues. Germline values: CDR1 DFQATT, CDR2 SNEGSKA (reference sequence). The germline V and J ends were trimmed by 6 bases and 7 bases, with 16 bases remaining between them. CDR3 sequence reads: CSALRVSRNEQFF. CDR3 bases: TGCAGTGCCCTGCGCGTTAGCCGGAATGAGCAGTTCTTC.

V gene TRBV20-1 combines with J gene TRBJ2-1; TRBD2 matches 7 bases. The junction had 10 bases not matched to a gene; V was cut back by 6 bases and J by 8 bases. The CDR3 loop spans 13 amino acids. Germline CDR1 is DFQATT and CDR2 is SNEGSKA (reference sequence). The CDR3 sequence: CSAKTSRGDEQFF. CDR3 nucleotides: TGCAGTGCGAAGACTAGCAGAGGCGATGAGCAGTTCTTC.

The gene calls are TRBV7-9 and TRBJ1-1, with no clear D. There are 13 residues in the CDR3. Looked up from germline, CDR1 is SEHNR and CDR2 is FQNEAQ (reference sequence). V was pared by 10 bases and J by 5 bases, with 17 bases between. DNA for the CDR3: TGTGCCACCGTGGTGGGCCCTGGGACTGAAGCTTTCTTT. Translating it yields CATVVGPGTEAFF.

This clonotype was detected ten times or more. This sequence joins TRBV5-1 and TRBJ2-5, with 11 bases matching TRBD1. CDR3 size: 14 residues. V lost 7 bases to trimming and J lost 4 bases; unmatched junction nucleotides: 6. From germline, CDR1 is SGHRS and CDR2 YFSETQ. This CDR3 is CASSTGTGGETQYF. CDR3 DNA: TGCGCCAGCTCCACCGGGACAGGGGGAGAGACCCAGTACTTC.

This sequence joins TRBV7-9 and TRBJ2-6; D gene unclear. The ends were cut back, 0 bases at V and 4 bases at J, with 10 bases in the middle. The CDR3 loop spans 16 amino acids. In germline, CDR1 is SEHNR, CDR2 FQNEAQ (reference sequence). The CDR3 here is CASSLAIRSGANVLTF. CDR3 sequence (DNA): TGTGCCAGCAGCTTAGCGATAAGGTCCGGGGCCAACGTCCTGACTTTC.

This clonotype was counted many times. The chain carries TRBV7-2 and TRBJ1-5; D remains ambiguous. Germline V gene sequence: CDR1 SGHTA, CDR2 FQGNSA. The CDR3 has 15 amino acids. V lost 1 base, J lost 2 bases, and 9 bases lay in between. In DNA form, the CDR3 reads TGTGCCAGCAGCTTAGGACCTTATGGCAATCAGCCCCAGCATTTT. Residues: CASSLGPYGNQPQHF.

As concerns this clonotype: Here the CDR3 omits its conserved ending phenylalanine or tryptophan, so a read error is the likely source. This chain joins TRBV28 and TRBJ2-7; 7 bases match TRBD1. V lost 6 bases to trimming and J lost 2 bases; unmatched junction nucleotides: 10. The CDR3 is 15 amino acids. CDR1 is MDHEN and CDR2 is SYDVKM in the germline V gene. CDR3: CASRGWTGETYEQYC. The CDR3 nucleotides are TGTGCCAGCAGGGGGTGGACAGGAGAGACCTACGAGCAGTACTGC.

V is TRBV3-1 and J is TRBJ2-7; D perhaps matches TRBD2 (5 bases). Germline CDR1 reads LGHDT; CDR2 reads YNNKEL (reference sequence). The V gene lost 0 bases and the J gene lost 5 bases, with 14 bases spanning the gap. The CDR3 length is 15 residues. As DNA, the CDR3 is TGTGCCAGCAGCCAAGAAGACTACCTAGGAGACGAGCAGTACTTC. Its protein is CASSQEDYLGDEQYF.

This clonotype has a handful of counts. The chain uses TRBV5-6 and TRBJ1-5, with D possibly TRBD1 on 5 matching bases. The germline gives CDR1 SGHDT, CDR2 YYEEEE. V was trimmed by 3 bases and J by 7 bases, leaving 11 bases between them. This CDR3 contains 13 residues. CDR3 coding DNA: TGTGCCAGCAGCTCCAGGGAAACCCAGCCCCAGCATTTT. Residues: CASSSRETQPQHF.

This clonotype was detected ten times or more. V usage is TRBV7-9 and J usage is TRBJ2-1; D remains unclear. V dropped 6 bases and J dropped 1 base, with 10 bases sitting between them. CDR1 is SEHNR, CDR2 FQNEAQ, per germline (reference sequence). This CDR3 has 14 amino acids. The CDR3 sequence: CASSLGKSYNEQFF. DNA for the CDR3: TGTGCCAGCAGTCTCGGAAAATCCTACAATGAGCAGTTCTTC.

There are a few counts of this clonotype. V and J are TRBV7-2 and TRBJ2-2; weak D call: TRBD2 (5 bases). V lost 1 base and J lost 4, with 10 bases in between. Germline CDR1 SGHTA, CDR2 FQGNSA. CDR3 length equals 15 residues. CDR3 region: CASSLEGVVTGELFF. The CDR3 DNA reads as TGTGCCAGCAGCTTAGAGGGAGTAGTCACCGGGGAGCTGTTTTTT.

In this sample, this clonotype turned up many times. The rearrangement links TRBV28 to TRBJ2-3; 10 nucleotides agree with TRBD2. The CDR3 totals 15 residues. The germline gives CDR1 MDHEN, CDR2 SYDVKM. V shed 2 bases and J 4 bases; nucleotides not matched to a gene: 3. CDR3 residues: CASSLPSGSADTQYF. CDR3 nucleotides: TGTGCCAGCAGTTTACCTAGCGGGAGTGCAGATACGCAGTATTTT.

This chain connects TRBV4-2 to TRBJ2-5; 10 bases map to TRBD2. The germline V gene encodes CDR1 LGHNA and CDR2 YNFKEQ. The junction had 9 bases not matched to a gene; V was cut back by 4 bases and J by 1 base. The CDR3 has 17 residues. The chain's CDR3 is CASSPRALAGFQETQYF. CDR3 nucleotides: TGTGCCAGCAGCCCTCGAGCACTAGCGGGGTTCCAAGAGACCCAGTACTTC.

This clonotype came up many times. V usage is TRBV6-2 or TRBV6-3 and J usage is TRBJ2-5, with D possibly matching TRBD2 (6 bases). With 7 bases removed from V and 4 bases from J, the gap between germline ends came to 13 bases. The CDR3 is made up of 13 amino acids. Germline V gene sequence: CDR1 MNHEY, CDR2 SVGEGT. CDR3 sequence (DNA): TGTGCCAGCAAAGTCCACGGGAGAGAGACCCAGTACTTC. Translation: CASKVHGRETQYF.

J is TRBJ2-7 and V is TRBV29-1; 13 bases match TRBD2. The CDR3 runs 15 residues. V gave up 2 bases and J gave up 5 bases; unmatched junction bases: 6. The germline CDR1 and CDR2 sequences are SQVTM and ANQGSEA. The CDR3 DNA sequence: TGCAGCGTTGAACGAGGACTAGCGGGAGCTGACGAGCAGTACTTC. Translated: CSVERGLAGADEQYF.

There are a few counts of this clonotype. This chain joins TRBV27 and TRBJ2-7, with D possibly being TRBD1 (5 bases). The CDR3 runs to 14 residues. V was shortened by 4 bases and J by 0 bases, with 10 bases between the two germline ends. Germline loops: CDR1 MNHEY, CDR2 SMNVEV (reference sequence). The CDR3 nucleotides read TGTGCCAGCAGTTCGACAGTCTACTCCTACGAGCAGTACTTC. Its translation is CASSSTVYSYEQYF.

The chain joins TRBV7-9 to TRBJ2-2; D is undetermined. V was pared by 2 bases and J by 2 bases, with 12 bases between. CDR1 and CDR2 from the germline V gene are SEHNR and FQNEAQ (reference sequence). The CDR3 is 16 residues long. The CDR3 DNA is TGTGCCAGCAGCTTAAACCGCCTTTCAAACACCGGGGAGCTGTTTTTT. Amino acids: CASSLNRLSNTGELFF.